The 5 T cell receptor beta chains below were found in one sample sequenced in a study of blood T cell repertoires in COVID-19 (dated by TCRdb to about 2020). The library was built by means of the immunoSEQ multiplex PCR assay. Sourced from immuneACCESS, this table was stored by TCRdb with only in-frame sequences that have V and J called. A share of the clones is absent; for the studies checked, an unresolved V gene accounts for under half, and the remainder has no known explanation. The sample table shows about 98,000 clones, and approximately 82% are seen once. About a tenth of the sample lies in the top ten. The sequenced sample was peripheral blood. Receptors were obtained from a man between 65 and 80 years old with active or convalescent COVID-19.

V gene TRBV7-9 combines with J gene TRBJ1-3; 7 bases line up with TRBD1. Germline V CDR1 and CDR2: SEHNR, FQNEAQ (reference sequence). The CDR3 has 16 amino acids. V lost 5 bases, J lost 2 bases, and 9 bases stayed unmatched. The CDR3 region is CASSRGGTVAGNTIYF. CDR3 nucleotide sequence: TGTGCCAGCAGCAGAGGAGGGACAGTGGCTGGAAACACCATATATTTT.

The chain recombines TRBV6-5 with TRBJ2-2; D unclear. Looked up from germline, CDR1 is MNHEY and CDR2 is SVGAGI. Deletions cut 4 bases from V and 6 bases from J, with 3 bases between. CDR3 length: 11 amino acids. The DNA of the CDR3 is TGTGCCAGCAGTTCGGCCGGGGAGCTGTTTTTT. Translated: CASSSAGELFF.

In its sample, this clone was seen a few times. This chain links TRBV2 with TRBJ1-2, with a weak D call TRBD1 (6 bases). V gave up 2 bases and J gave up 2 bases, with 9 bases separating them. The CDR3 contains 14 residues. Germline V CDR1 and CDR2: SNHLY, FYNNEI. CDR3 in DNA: TGTGCCAGCAGTGAACCCGGGACAAACTATGGCTACACCTTC. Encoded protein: CASSEPGTNYGYTF.

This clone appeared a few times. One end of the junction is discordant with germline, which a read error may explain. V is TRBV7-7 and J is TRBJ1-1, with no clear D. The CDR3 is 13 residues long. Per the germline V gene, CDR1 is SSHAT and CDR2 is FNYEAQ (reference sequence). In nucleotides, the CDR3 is TGTGCTAGCAGCTTGGGCAAGAACACTGAAGCTTTCTTT. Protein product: CASSLGKNTEAFF.

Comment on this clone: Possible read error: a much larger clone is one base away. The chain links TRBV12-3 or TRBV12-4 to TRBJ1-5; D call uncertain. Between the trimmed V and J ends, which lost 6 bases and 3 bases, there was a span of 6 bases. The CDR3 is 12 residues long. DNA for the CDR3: TGTGCCAGCAGGCAGAACAATCAGCCCCAGCATTTT. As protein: CASRQNNQPQHF.